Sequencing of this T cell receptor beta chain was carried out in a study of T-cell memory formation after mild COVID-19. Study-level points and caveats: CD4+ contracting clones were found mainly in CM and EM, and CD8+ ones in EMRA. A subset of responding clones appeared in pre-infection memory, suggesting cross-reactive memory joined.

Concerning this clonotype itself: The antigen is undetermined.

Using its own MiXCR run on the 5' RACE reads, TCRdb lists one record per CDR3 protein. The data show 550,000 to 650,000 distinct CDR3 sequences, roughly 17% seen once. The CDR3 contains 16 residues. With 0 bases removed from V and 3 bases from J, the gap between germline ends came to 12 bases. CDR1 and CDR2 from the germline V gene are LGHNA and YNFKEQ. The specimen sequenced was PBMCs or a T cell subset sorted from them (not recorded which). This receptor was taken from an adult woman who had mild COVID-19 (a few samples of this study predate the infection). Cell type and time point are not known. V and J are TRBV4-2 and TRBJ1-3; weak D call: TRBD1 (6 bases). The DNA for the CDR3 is TGTGCCAGCAGCCAAGATTTGCACAGGGTTGGAAACACCATATATTTT. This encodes CASSQDLHRVGNTIYF.